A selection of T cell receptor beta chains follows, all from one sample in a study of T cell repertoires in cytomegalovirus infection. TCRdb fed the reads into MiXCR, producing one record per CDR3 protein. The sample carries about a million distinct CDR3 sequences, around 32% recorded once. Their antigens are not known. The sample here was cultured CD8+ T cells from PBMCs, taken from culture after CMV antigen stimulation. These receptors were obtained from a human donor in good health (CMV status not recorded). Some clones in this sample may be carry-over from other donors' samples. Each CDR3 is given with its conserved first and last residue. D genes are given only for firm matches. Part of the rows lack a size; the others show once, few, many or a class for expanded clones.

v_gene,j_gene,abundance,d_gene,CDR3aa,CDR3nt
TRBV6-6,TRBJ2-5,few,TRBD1,CASSIPGTGPETQYF,TGTGCCAGCAGCATTCCCGGGACAGGACCGGAGACCCAGTACTTC
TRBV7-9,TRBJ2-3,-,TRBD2,CASSAASGGRTDTQYF,TGTGCCAGCAGCGCCGCGAGCGGGGGAAGAACAGATACGCAGTATTTT
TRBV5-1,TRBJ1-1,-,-,CASSLKTGGTEAFF,TGCGCCAGCAGCTTGAAGACCGGTGGGACTGAAGCTTTCTTT
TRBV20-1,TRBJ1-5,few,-,CSARDEQGLLYFSNQPQHF,TGCAGTGCTAGAGATGAACAGGGATTGTTATATTTTAGCAATCAGCCCCAGCATTTT
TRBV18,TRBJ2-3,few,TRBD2,CASSQKTSGGTDTQYF,TGTGCCAGCTCACAAAAGACTAGCGGGGGCACAGATACGCAGTATTTT
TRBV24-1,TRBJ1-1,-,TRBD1,CATSATGDTEAFF,TGTGCCACCAGTGCGACAGGGGATACTGAAGCTTTCTTT
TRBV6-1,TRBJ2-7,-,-,CASSERTVGAYEQYF,TGTGCCAGCAGTGAAAGGACAGTGGGGGCCTACGAGCAGTACTTC
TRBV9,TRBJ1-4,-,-,CASSGDRVRINEKLFF,TGTGCCAGCAGCGGAGACAGAGTCAGAATTAATGAAAAACTGTTTTTT
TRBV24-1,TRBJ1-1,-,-,CATSDLRGTEAFF,TGTGCCACCAGTGATTTGAGGGGCACTGAAGCTTTCTTT
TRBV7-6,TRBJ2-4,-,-,CASSLEGGASKNIQYF,TGTGCCAGCAGCTTAGAGGGGGGGGCCTCCAAAAACATTCAGTACTTC
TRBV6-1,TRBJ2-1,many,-,CASIPWSYTEQFF,TGTGCCAGCATCCCTTGGTCCTACACTGAGCAGTTCTTC
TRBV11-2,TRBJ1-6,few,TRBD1,CASSHQGQNYNSPLHF,TGTGCCAGCAGCCACCAGGGACAGAACTATAATTCACCCCTCCACTTT
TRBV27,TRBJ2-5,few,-,CASSWYSQGETQYF,TGTGCCAGCAGTTGGTACTCGCAGGGTGAGACCCAGTACTTC
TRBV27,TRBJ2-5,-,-,CASSLLGAGGETQYF,TGTGCCAGCAGTTTATTAGGGGCAGGAGGAGAGACCCAGTACTTC
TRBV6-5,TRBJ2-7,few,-,CASSPTRREQYF,TGTGCCAGCAGCCCGACTAGGCGCGAGCAGTACTTC
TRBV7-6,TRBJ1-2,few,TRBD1,CASSINPAGQGARSLDYGYTF,TGTGCCAGCAGCATAAACCCCGCCGGACAGGGGGCCAGATCTCTAGACTATGGCTACACCTTC
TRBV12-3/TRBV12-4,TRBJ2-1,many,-,CASSYDRTTYNEQFF,TGTGCCAGCAGTTATGACCGGACTACGTACAATGAGCAGTTCTTC
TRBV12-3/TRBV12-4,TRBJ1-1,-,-,CASSWSPGGTEAFF,TGTGCCAGCAGTTGGTCCCCGGGGGGCACTGAAGCTTTCTTT
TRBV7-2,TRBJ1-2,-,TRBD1,CASSLHRGPPGGYTF,TGTGCCAGCAGCTTACACAGGGGCCCCCCCGGTGGCTACACCTTC
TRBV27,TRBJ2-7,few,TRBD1,CASSLSRTGDEQYF,TGTGCCAGCAGTTTGAGCCGTACAGGGGACGAGCAGTACTTC
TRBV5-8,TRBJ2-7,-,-,CASGTGPTTAYEQYF,TGTGCCAGCGGGACCGGGCCCACAACGGCCTACGAGCAGTACTTC
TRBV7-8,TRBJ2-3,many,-,CASGDTQYF,TGTGCCAGCGGAGATACGCAGTATTTT
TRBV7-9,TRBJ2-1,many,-,CASSPEGYNEQFF,TGTGCCAGCAGCCCTGAGGGGTACAATGAGCAGTTCTTC
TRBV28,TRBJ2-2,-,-,CASSLWGQNTGELFF,TGTGCCAGCAGTTTATGGGGGCAGAACACCGGGGAGCTGTTTTTT
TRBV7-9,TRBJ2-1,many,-,CASSSEGNEQFF,TGTGCCAGCAGCTCCGAGGGCAATGAGCAGTTCTTC
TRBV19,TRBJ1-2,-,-,CASTPSGFGYGYTF,TGTGCCAGTACCCCCTCGGGCTTTGGCTATGGCTACACCTTC
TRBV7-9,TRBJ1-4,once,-,CTSSFPGSTNEKLFF,TGTACCAGCAGCTTCCCAGGTTCGACTAATGAAAAACTGTTTTTT
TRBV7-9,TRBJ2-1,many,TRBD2,CASSSPRTSGTYNEQFF,TGTGCCAGCAGCTCTCCTCGGACTAGCGGAACTTACAATGAGCAGTTCTTC
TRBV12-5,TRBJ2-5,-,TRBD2,CASGFHPGGLDQETQYF,TGTGCTAGTGGTTTTCATCCGGGGGGACTGGACCAAGAGACCCAGTACTTC
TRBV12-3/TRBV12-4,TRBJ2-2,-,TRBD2,CASSSLAGGIGELFF,TGTGCCAGCAGTTCACTAGCGGGGGGAATCGGGGAGCTGTTTTTT
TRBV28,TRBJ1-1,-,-,CASSPRQPMNTEAFF,TGTGCCAGCAGTCCCCGACAGCCTATGAACACTGAAGCTTTCTTT
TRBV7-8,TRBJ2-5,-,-,CASSLLAGREAVRETQYF,TGTGCCAGCAGCTTATTGGCCGGCAGGGAGGCAGTTCGCGAGACCCAGTACTTC
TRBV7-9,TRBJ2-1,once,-,CASSLDPGDEQFF,TGTGCCAGCAGCTTAGACCCAGGGGATGAGCAGTTCTTC
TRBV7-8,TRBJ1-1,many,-,CASSLDGPNTEAFF,TGTGCCAGCAGCTTAGATGGTCCAAACACTGAAGCTTTCTTT
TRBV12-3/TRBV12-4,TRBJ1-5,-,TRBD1,CASSYRGMGNQPQHF,TGTGCCAGCAGTTACAGGGGAATGGGCAATCAGCCCCAGCATTTT
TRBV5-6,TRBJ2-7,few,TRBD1,CASSAGTGILREQYF,TGTGCCAGCAGCGCCGGGACAGGGATCCTCCGCGAGCAGTACTTC
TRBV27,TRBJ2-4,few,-,CASSFGGDGNIQYF,TGTGCCAGCAGTTTTGGCGGGGATGGAAACATTCAGTACTTC
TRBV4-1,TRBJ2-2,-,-,CASSPHLATGELFF,TGCGCCAGCAGCCCGCATCTAGCAACCGGGGAGCTGTTTTTT
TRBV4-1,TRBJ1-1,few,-,CASSQGPGRRF,TGCGCCAGCAGCCAAGGCCCCGGAAGGAGATTT
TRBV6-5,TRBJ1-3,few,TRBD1,CASSYSGQVAGNTIYF,TGTGCCAGCAGTTACTCGGGACAGGTAGCAGGAAACACCATATATTTT
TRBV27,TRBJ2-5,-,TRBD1,CASKRRDRKQETQYF,TGTGCCAGCAAAAGGAGGGACAGGAAACAAGAGACCCAGTACTTC
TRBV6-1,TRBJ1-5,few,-,CASSPTGNSNQPQHF,TGTGCCAGCAGCCCTACCGGGAATAGCAATCAGCCCCAGCATTTT